A selection of T cell receptor beta chains follows, all from one sample in a study of T cells in Graves' hyperthyroidism and ophthalmopathy. TCRdb recomputed calls from the multiplex PCR reads with MiXCR, one row per CDR3 protein. The sample has 94,000 or so distinct CDR3 sequences, approximately 56% seen once; the top ten hold roughly 27%. Sequenced input: blood. The receptors come from a woman between 40 and 55 years old with Graves' hyperthyroidism. CDR3s include the opening cysteine and the closing phenylalanine or tryptophan. The order of the fields is J gene, clone size, D gene, V gene, CDR3 protein, CDR3 DNA. The D gene is left open where the match is weak. For some rows the clone size is stated as once, few or many, or as a class when expanded; others skip it.

TRBJ1-2,NA,NA,TRBV20-1,CSARRQGYGYTF,TGCAGTGCTAGACGGCAGGGCTATGGCTACACCTTC
TRBJ2-7,many,NA,TRBV29-1,CSVTTTGPYEQYF,TGCAGCGTTACTACTACGGGGCCCTACGAGCAGTACTTC
TRBJ2-7,few,NA,TRBV20-1,CSARAGRTYEQYF,TGCAGTGCTAGGGCGGGACGGACCTACGAGCAGTACTTC
TRBJ1-2,few,NA,TRBV2,CASSEFGQHYGYTF,TGTGCCAGCAGTGAGTTCGGGCAGCACTATGGCTACACCTTC
TRBJ1-1,NA,NA,TRBV5-1,CASSLEQANTEALF,TGCGCCAGCAGCTTGGAACAGGCCAACACTGAAGCTCTCTTT
TRBJ1-5,many,TRBD1,TRBV7-2,CASSLLGGRNQPQHF,TGTGCCAGCAGCTTATTAGGGGGCAGGAATCAGCCCCAGCATTTT
TRBJ1-1,NA,TRBD1,TRBV7-3,CASSFTGGAPKAFF,TGTGCCAGCAGTTTTACAGGGGGTGCCCCGAAAGCTTTCTTT
TRBJ2-5,few,TRBD2,TRBV29-1,CSVGAGETQYF,TGCAGCGTTGGAGCGGGGGAGACCCAGTACTTC
TRBJ2-7,many,TRBD1,TRBV2,CASRATGALSRGQYF,TGTGCCAGCAGGGCGACAGGGGCTCTGTCTAGGGGGCAGTACTTC
TRBJ2-5,NA,NA,TRBV2,CASRRETQYF,TGTGCCAGCAGACGGGAGACCCAGTACTTC
TRBJ1-5,many,NA,TRBV6-6,CASSYSGPINQPQHF,TGTGCCAGCAGTTACTCGGGACCGATCAATCAGCCCCAGCATTTT
TRBJ1-6,NA,TRBD1,TRBV10-3,CAISTGGPALTPLHF,TGTGCCATCAGCACAGGGGGACCAGCGTTAACACCCCTCCACTTT
TRBJ1-6,few,NA,TRBV7-3,CASSVGGLDNSPLHF,TGTGCCAGCAGCGTCGGAGGGTTGGATAATTCACCCCTCCACTTT
TRBJ1-1,NA,NA,TRBV2,CASKRDKMSTEAFF,TGTGCCAGTAAAAGGGACAAGATGAGCACTGAAGCTTTCTTT
TRBJ1-1,many,NA,TRBV20-1,CSAPGRRTEAFF,TGCAGTGCTCCAGGGAGGCGAACTGAAGCTTTCTTT